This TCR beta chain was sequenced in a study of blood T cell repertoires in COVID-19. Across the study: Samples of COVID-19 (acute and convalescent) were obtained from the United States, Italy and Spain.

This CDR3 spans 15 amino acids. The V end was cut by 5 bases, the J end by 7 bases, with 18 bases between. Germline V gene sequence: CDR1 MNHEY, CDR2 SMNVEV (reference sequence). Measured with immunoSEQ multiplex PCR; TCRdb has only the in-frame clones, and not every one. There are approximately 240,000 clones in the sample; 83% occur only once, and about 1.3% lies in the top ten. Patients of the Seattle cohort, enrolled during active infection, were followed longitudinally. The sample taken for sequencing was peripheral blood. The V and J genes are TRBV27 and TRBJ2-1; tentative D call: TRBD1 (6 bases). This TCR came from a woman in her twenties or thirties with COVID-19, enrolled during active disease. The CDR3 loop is CASSPQGRALNEQFF. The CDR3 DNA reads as TGTGCCAGCAGTCCCCAGGGGCGGGCGTTAAATGAGCAGTTCTTC.